The clone carrying this TCR beta chain was counted between two and nine times. This sample was taken from a study of blood T cell repertoires in COVID-19. About the study: Researchers got acute and convalescent COVID-19 samples from the United States, Italy and Spain. T cells, B-cell-depleted T cells, or PBMCs supplied cDNA or gDNA.

Authors' data handling: Amplifying reference gene primers gave estimates of nucleated cell counts. Assay: immunoSEQ multiplex PCR; the TCRdb copy retains only in-frame clones and omits some. V, J and clone size are taken as reported in that table, and D and trimming were inferred from the DNA itself. Here the sample spans approximately 47,000 clones, approximately 84% being singletons. The germline V gene has CDR1 LNHNV and CDR2 YYDKDF (reference sequence). V was shortened by 4 bases and J by 5 bases, with 15 bases between the two germline ends. The CDR3 is 15 residues long. This sequence originates from a man in his fifties or sixties with acute or convalescent COVID-19. The chain joins TRBV15 to TRBJ2-1, with D possibly being TRBD2 (5 bases). The specimen was peripheral blood. CDR3 DNA sequence: TGTGCCACCAGCATAAACGGGATAACTGACAATGAGCAGTTCTTC. It specifies CATSINGITDNEQFF.